The T cell receptor (beta chain) described here comes from a study of CD8+ T cells in alopecia areata. As to treatment: oral pan-JAK inhibitor, 5-10 mg twice daily. Looked up from germline, CDR1 is MNHEY and CDR2 is SMNVEV (reference sequence). This CDR3 spans 14 amino acids. V lost 5 bases, J lost 8 bases, and 7 bases stayed unmatched. It was cDNA, reverse transcribed from extracted RNA, that served as the sequencing template. This table comes from immunoSEQ multiplex PCR, and its TCRdb copy is limited to in-frame clones, with some not included. Found here are about 76,000 clones, 29% of them singletons; the top ten hold about 15%.

The receptor comes from a human donor with alopecia areata. The V call is TRBV27, the J call TRBJ2-2; 8 nucleotides agree with TRBD2. Sequenced here: CD8+ T cells sorted from blood, sampled at week 4, from a patient treated with tofacitinib. The CDR3 loop reads CASSPSGRAGELFF. The DNA of the CDR3 is TGTGCCAGCAGTCCCAGCGGGAGAGCTGGGGAGCTGTTTTTT.